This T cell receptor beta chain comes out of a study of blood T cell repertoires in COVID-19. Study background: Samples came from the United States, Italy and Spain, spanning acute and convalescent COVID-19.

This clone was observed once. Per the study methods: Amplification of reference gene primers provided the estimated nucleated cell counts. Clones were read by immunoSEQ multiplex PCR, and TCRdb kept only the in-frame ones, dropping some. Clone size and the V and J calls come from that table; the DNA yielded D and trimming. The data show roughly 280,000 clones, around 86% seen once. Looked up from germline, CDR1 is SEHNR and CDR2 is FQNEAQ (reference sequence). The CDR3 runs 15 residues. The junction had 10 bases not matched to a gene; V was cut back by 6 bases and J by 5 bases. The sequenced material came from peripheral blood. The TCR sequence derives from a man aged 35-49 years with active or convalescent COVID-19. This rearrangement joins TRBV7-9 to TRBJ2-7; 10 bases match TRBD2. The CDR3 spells CASSFSGRLSDEQYF. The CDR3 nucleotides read TGTGCCAGCAGTTTTAGCGGGAGGCTGTCCGACGAGCAGTACTTC.